These T cell receptor beta chains were read from a single sample in a study of blood T cells in healthy people across ages. MiXCR was run by TCRdb on the 5' RACE reads, yielding one entry per CDR3 protein. The sample consists of 780,000 or so distinct CDR3 sequences, 56% of them appearing once. The sample consisted of blood. These receptors originate from a middle-aged man in good health. Both conserved end residues are part of each CDR3. The order of the fields is J gene, clone size, D gene, V gene, CDR3 protein, CDR3 DNA. The D gene is left open where the match is weak. Clone size, where shown, is once, few, many, or a class for clones that have expanded.

TRBJ2-5 | once | NA | TRBV12-3/TRBV12-4 | CASSFSGPEYF | TGTGCCAGCAGTTTTTCGGGGCCTGAGTACTTC
TRBJ2-1 | NA | TRBD2 | TRBV20-1 | CSARAGGGAGNEQFF | TGCAGTGCTAGAGCGGGCGGGGGGGCCGGAAATGAGCAGTTCTTC
TRBJ2-3 | NA | NA | TRBV27 | CACSLKAATDTLYF | TGTGCCTGCAGTTTGAAGGCAGCGACAGATACGCTGTATTTT
TRBJ2-4 | NA | NA | TRBV7-2 | CASSLSRWGGNIQYF | TGTGCCAGCAGCTTAAGCCGGTGGGGTGGAAACATTCAGTACTTC
TRBJ2-2 | few | NA | TRBV27 | CASSLGQITGELFF | TGTGCCAGCAGTTTGGGTCAGATCACCGGGGAGCTGTTTTTT
TRBJ2-3 | NA | TRBD1 | TRBV29-1 | CSVSGTGMKDTQYF | TGCAGCGTTTCAGGGACAGGGATGAAAGATACGCAGTATTTT
TRBJ2-5 | once | NA | TRBV30 | CAWSELAYLLYNEQYF | TGTGCCTGGAGTGAGTTGGCCTACCTACTTTACAATGAGCAGTACTTC
TRBJ2-7 | NA | NA | TRBV5-1 | CASSLGTGMEGYEQYF | TGCGCCAGCAGCTTGGGTACAGGGATGGAGGGATACGAGCAGTACTTC
TRBJ1-5 | NA | TRBD1 | TRBV20-1 | CSAIQTGLGNQPQHF | TGCAGTGCTATCCAGACAGGGCTGGGCAATCAGCCCCAGCATTTT
TRBJ2-5 | once | TRBD1 | TRBV7-9 | CASSLDRGVVETQYF | TGTGCCAGCAGCTTAGACAGGGGAGTTGTTGAGACCCAGTACTTC
TRBJ2-7 | NA | NA | TRBV20-1 | CSARGVSTVAYEQYF | TGCAGTGCTAGGGGGGTATCAACGGTTGCCTACGAGCAGTACTTC
TRBJ2-3 | NA | TRBD1 | TRBV15 | CATSRGTGTGGADTQYF | TGTGCCACCAGCAGAGGTACCGGGACAGGGGGCGCAGATACGCAGTATTTT
TRBJ2-1 | NA | TRBD2 | TRBV27 | CASSLGGGLGNEQFF | TGTGCCAGCAGTTTAGGGGGGGGATTAGGCAATGAGCAGTTCTTC